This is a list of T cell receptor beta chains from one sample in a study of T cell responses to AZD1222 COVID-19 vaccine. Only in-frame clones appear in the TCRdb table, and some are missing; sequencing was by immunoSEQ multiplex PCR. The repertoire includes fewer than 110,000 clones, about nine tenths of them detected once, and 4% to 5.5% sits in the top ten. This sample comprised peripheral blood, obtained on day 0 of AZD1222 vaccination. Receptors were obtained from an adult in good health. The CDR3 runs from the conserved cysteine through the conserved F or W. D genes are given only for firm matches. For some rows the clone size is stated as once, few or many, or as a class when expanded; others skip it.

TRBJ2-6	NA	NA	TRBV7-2	CASRWGGGANVLTF	TGTGCCAGCAGATGGGGCGGTGGGGCCAACGTCCTGACTTTC
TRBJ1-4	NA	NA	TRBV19	CASSIKRTDTEKLFF	TGTGCCAGTAGTATAAAGAGGACAGATACTGAAAAACTGTTTTTT
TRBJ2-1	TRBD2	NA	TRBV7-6	CASSWGRGRTYNEQFF	TGTGCCAGCAGCTGGGGGAGGGGTAGGACGTACAATGAGCAGTTCTTC
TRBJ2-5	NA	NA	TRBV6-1	CASSEGAGDQETQYF	TGTGCCAGCAGTGAAGGGGCCGGGGACCAAGAGACCCAGTACTTC
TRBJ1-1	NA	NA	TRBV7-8	CASSPVGPGGGTEAFF	TGTGCCAGCAGCCCGGTTGGCCCCGGAGGTGGCACTGAAGCTTTCTTT
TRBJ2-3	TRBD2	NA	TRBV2	CASSGGRGDTQYF	TGTGCCAGTAGCGGGGGGCGTGGGGATACGCAGTATTTT
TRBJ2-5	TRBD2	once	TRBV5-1	CASSPGLAGKETQYF	TGCGCCAGCAGCCCAGGACTAGCGGGGAAGGAGACCCAGTACTTC
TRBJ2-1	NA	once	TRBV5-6	CASRVLGSYNEQFF	TGTGCCAGCAGGGTACTAGGTTCCTACAATGAGCAGTTCTTC
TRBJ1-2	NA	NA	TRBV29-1	CSVEGRGNNYGYTF	TGCAGCGTTGAAGGGAGGGGTAATAACTATGGCTACACCTTC
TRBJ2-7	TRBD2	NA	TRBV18	CASSPGLAGSYEQYF	TGTGCCAGCTCACCGGGACTAGCGGGCTCCTACGAGCAGTACTTC
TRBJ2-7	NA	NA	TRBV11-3	CASSPTTGTYEQYF	TGTGCCAGCAGCCCAACGACAGGAACCTACGAGCAGTACTTC
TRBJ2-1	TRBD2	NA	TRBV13	CASSPRAGGPGNEQFF	TGTGCCAGCAGCCCCCGAGCGGGGGGGCCCGGTAATGAGCAGTTCTTC
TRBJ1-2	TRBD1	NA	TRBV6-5	CASGPGDRGFGYTF	TGTGCCAGCGGACCTGGGGACAGGGGGTTTGGCTACACCTTC
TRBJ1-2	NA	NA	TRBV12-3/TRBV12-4	CASSLGQIYGYTF	TGTGCCAGCAGTTTAGGGCAGATCTATGGCTACACCTTC
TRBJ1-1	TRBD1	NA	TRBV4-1	CASSPRTGTNTEAFF	TGCGCCAGCAGCCCGAGGACAGGGACAAACACTGAAGCTTTCTTT
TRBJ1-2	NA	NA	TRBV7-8	CASSLREAFSVYGYTF	TGTGCCAGCAGCTTACGGGAAGCGTTTTCGGTCTATGGCTACACCTTC
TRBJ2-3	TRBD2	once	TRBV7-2	CASSLVAGGTDTQYF	TGTGCCAGCAGCTTAGTGGCGGGGGGCACAGATACGCAGTATTTT
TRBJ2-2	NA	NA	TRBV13	CASSFGGGELFF	TGTGCCAGCAGCTTCGGCGGCGGGGAGCTGTTTTTT
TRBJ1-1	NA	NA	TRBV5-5	CASSFPWTVLNTEAFF	TGTGCCAGCAGCTTCCCCTGGACAGTTTTGAACACTGAAGCTTTCTTT
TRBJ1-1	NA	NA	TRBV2	CASSVFPRTEAFF	TGTGCCAGCAGTGTGTTTCCTCGGACTGAAGCTTTCTTT
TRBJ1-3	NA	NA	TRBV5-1	CASSLGMARAGDTIYF	TGCGCCAGCAGCTTGGGAATGGCAAGGGCAGGAGACACCATATATTTT
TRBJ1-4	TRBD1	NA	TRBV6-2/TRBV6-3	CASSGRTGTGIIGEKLFF	TGTGCCAGCAGTGGGAGGACCGGGACAGGGATAATTGGTGAAAAACTGTTTTTT
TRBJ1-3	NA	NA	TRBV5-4	CASSLWGGNTIYF	TGTGCCAGCAGCTTGTGGGGCGGAAACACCATATATTTT
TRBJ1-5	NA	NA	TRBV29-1	CSVAGHEAQPQHF	TGCAGCGTTGCGGGACACGAGGCTCAGCCCCAGCATTTT
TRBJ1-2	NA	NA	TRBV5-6	CASSPRRVGRGYTF	TGTGCCAGCAGCCCCCGCCGGGTAGGACGCGGCTACACCTTC
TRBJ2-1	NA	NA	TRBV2	CASSETKRVLRYTSDEQFF	TGTGCCAGCAGTGAAACGAAGCGCGTCCTAAGGTACACGAGCGATGAGCAGTTCTTC
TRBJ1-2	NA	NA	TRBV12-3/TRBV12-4	CASSDRRFGGYTF	TGTGCCAGCAGCGACAGGCGCTTTGGGGGCTACACCTTC
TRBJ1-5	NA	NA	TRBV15	CATSYRDSGPQHF	TGTGCCACCAGTTACAGGGACTCAGGGCCCCAGCATTTT
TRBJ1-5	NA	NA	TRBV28	CASSFQLSNQPQHF	TGTGCCAGCAGTTTTCAACTTAGCAATCAGCCCCAGCATTTT
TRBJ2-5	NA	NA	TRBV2	CASMTHLGETQYF	TGTGCCAGCATGACCCACTTGGGAGAGACCCAGTACTTC